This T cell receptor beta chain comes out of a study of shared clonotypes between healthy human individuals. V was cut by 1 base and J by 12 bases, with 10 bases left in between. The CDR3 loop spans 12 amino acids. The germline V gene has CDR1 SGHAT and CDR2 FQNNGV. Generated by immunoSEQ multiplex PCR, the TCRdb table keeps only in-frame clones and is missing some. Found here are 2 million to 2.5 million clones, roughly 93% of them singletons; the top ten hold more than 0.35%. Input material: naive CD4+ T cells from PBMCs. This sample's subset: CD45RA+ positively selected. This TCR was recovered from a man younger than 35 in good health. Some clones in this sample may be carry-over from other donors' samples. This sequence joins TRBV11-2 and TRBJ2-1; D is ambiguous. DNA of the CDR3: TGTGCCAGCAGCTTAGTCGGCAGGAGGCAGTTCTTC. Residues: CASSLVGRRQFF.